Each of the 27 T cell receptor beta chains below was sequenced from the same sample in a study of T cells in women clearing cervical HPV infection. The repertoire was sequenced with immunoSEQ multiplex PCR; TCRdb's copy has only in-frame clones and lacks some. Its table records fewer than 25,000 clones. The sequenced sample consisted of blood buffy coat. The receptors here all came from a woman aged 18-70 years with a cervical HPV16 infection that either progressed to CIN3+ or cleared (not recorded which).

On this clone: The read comes to an end 3 residues before the CDR3 does, leaving the germline J gene to fill in the end. The rearrangement links TRBV11-2 to TRBJ1-1; tentative D call: TRBD1 (6 bases). The CDR3 loop spans 15 amino acids. Trimming left V 3 bases short and J 7 bases short, with 18 bases between. Germline-derived CDR1 and CDR2 are SGHAT and FQNNGV. The CDR3 bases that were read are TGTGCCAGCAGCTTGACCTCGGACAGCCAATTTGAA. Amino acids: CASSLTSDSQFE. The full CDR3 is CASSLTSDSQFEAFF.

This clone is identified as medium-sized from frequency. The read comes to an end 3 residues before the CDR3 does, leaving the germline J gene to fill in the end. The V call is TRBV4-2, the J call TRBJ1-3, with D possibly TRBD1 on 5 matching bases. This CDR3 spans 17 amino acids. The ends were cut back, 4 bases at V and 0 bases at J, with 16 bases in the middle. The V gene's germline CDR1 is LGHNA and CDR2 YNFKEQ. CDR3 residues: CASSPRLTAYSGNTIYF. CDR3 DNA (partial): TGTGCCAGCAGCCCAAGGTTGACAGCGTACTCTGGAAACACC.

Concerning this clone itself: From the germline J gene comes the end of the CDR3, since the read stops 3 residues before it. The genes are TRBV7-3 and TRBJ2-7; TRBD1 aligns across 12 bases. Germline CDR1 is SGHTA and CDR2 is FQGTGA. V lost 5 bases to trimming and J lost 6 bases; unmatched junction nucleotides: 8. This CDR3 has 15 residues. CDR3 DNA (partial): TGTGCCAGCAGCCTAAAGGGGACAGGGGGCGGCGAG. It translates to CASSLKGTGGGE. The complete CDR3 sequence is CASSLKGTGGGEQYF. The full variable domain, rest sourced from reference TRBV7-3 and TRBJ2-7, is GAGVSQTPSNKVTEKGKYVELRCDPISGHTALYWYRQSLGQGPEFLIYFQGTGAADDSGLPNDRFFAVRPEGSVSTLKIQRTERGDSAVYLCASSLKGTGGGEQYFGPGTRLTVT.

Turning to this clone: Sequencing ends 3 residues short of the CDR3 end; the germline J gene provides the rest. This sequence joins TRBV29-1 and TRBJ2-2; D is unclear. Germline V CDR1 and CDR2: SQVTM, ANQGSEA. The CDR3 totals 14 residues. With 3 bases removed from V and 0 bases from J, the gap between germline ends came to 8 bases. The CDR3: CSVDIGSNTGELFF. Partial CDR3 DNA: TGCAGCGTTGATATCGGTTCGAACACCGGGGAG.

With regard to this clone: The CDR3 end lies 3 residues beyond the end of the read and is filled in from the germline J gene. J is TRBJ2-1 and V is TRBV20-1, with no clear D. V gave up 2 bases and J gave up 5 bases, with 4 bases separating them. Germline V gene data show CDR1 as DFQATT and CDR2 as SNEGSKA (reference sequence). The CDR3 is 11 amino acids. The covered CDR3 bases are TGCAGTGCTAGATCTAACAATGAG. Amino acid sequence: CSARSNNE. The whole CDR3 protein is CSARSNNEQFF.

Regarding this clone: Read coverage stops 3 residues before the CDR3 terminus; the germline J gene supplies the remainder. This sequence joins TRBV5-1 and TRBJ2-1; 14 nucleotides match TRBD2. Looked up from germline, CDR1 is SGHRS and CDR2 is YFSETQ. The V gene end was trimmed by 5 bases and the J gene end by 2 bases; junction bases not matched to a gene: 3. The CDR3 loop spans 16 amino acids. This chain's CDR3 is CASSSTSGGAYNEQFF. The CDR3 DNA, read in part, is TGCGCCAGCAGTTCGACTAGCGGGGGGGCCTACAATGAG. Supplemented by reference TRBV5-1 and TRBJ2-1, the full variable domain reads KAGVTQTPRYLIKTRGQQVTLSCSPISGHRSVSWYQQTPGQGLQFLFEYFSETQRNKGNFPGRFSGRQFSNSRSEMNVSTLELGDSALYLCASSSTSGGAYNEQFFGPGTRLTVL.

Concerning this clone itself: The missing CDR3 end, 3 residues past where the read stops, is filled in from the germline J gene. The chain employs TRBV9 and TRBJ2-1; 9 bases fit TRBD2. This CDR3 comprises 16 residues. With V trimmed by 0 bases and J by 3 bases, 4 bases remained unmatched. Germline values: CDR1 SGDLS, CDR2 YYNGEE. The sequenced part of the CDR3 DNA is TGTGCCAGCAGCGTAGGGGCGGGGGGGCTCTACAATGAG. Translation: CASSVGAGGLYNE. The CDR3 in full is CASSVGAGGLYNEQFF.

As for this clone: The observed sequence ends 3 residues before the CDR3 terminus, with the missing tail filled in from the germline J gene. The chain carries TRBV28 and TRBJ1-2; 7 bases line up with TRBD1. The CDR3 sequence is 16 residues long. Germline V gene sequence: CDR1 MDHEN, CDR2 SYDVKM. Losses at the gene ends were 2 bases for V and 3 bases for J; bases not matched to a gene: 9. The chain's CDR3 is CASSLTGQGGDYGYTF. The CDR3 bases that were read are TGTGCCAGCAGTTTAACGGGGCAGGGGGGCGACTATGGC.

A note on this clone: The missing CDR3 end, 3 residues past where the read stops, is filled in from the germline J gene. V and J are TRBV30 and TRBJ2-5; 8 nucleotides agree with TRBD2. The CDR3 loop spans 15 amino acids. J gave up 7 bases and V 4 bases, and 14 bases lay outside the gene matches. Germline V gene lookup returns CDR1 GTSNPN and CDR2 SVGIG (reference sequence). This chain's CDR3 is CAWINHRSGKGTQYF. CDR3 DNA (partial): TGTGCCTGGATCAACCATCGTAGCGGGAAGGGGACC. The full variable domain, its missing parts supplied by reference TRBV30 and TRBJ2-5, is SQTIHQWPATLVQPVGSPLSLECTVEGTSNPNLYWYRQAAGRGLQLLFYSVGIGQISSEVPQNLSASRPQDRQFILSSKKLLLSDSGFYLCAWINHRSGKGTQYFGPGTRLLVL.

Points on this clone: The missing CDR3 end, 3 residues past where the read stops, is filled in from the germline J gene. The chain joins TRBV29-1 to TRBJ2-2; 13 bases align to TRBD2. The CDR3 is 16 amino acids. V gave up 6 bases and J gave up 8 bases; unmatched junction bases: 12. The germline CDR1 and CDR2 sequences are SQVTM and ANQGSEA. CDR3 residues: CSVHTGTSGITGELFF. The CDR3 DNA, read in part, is TGCAGCGTGCACACCGGGACTAGCGGGATAACAGGGGAG.

In the case of this clone: Read coverage stops 3 residues before the CDR3 terminus; the germline J gene supplies the remainder. The chain links TRBV29-1 to TRBJ1-2; TRBD1 agrees at 7 bases. V shed 2 bases, J shed 4 bases, and the junction held 4 bases outside the gene matches. The CDR3 consists of 13 residues. CDR1 and CDR2 (germline): SQVTM, ANQGSEA. The covered CDR3 bases are TGCAGCGTTGAATTGGACAGGTCCTATGGC. Its translation: CSVELDRSYG. The entire CDR3 reads CSVELDRSYGYTF.

In the case of this clone: The read ends 3 residues before the CDR3 terminus; that terminus is restored from the germline J gene. The V and J genes are TRBV5-4 and TRBJ2-3, with a weak D call TRBD2 (6 bases). With 6 bases removed from V and 4 bases from J, the gap between germline ends came to 15 bases. This CDR3 region has 14 residues. Germline V gene sequence: CDR1 SGHNT, CDR2 YYREEE (reference sequence). Here the CDR3 reads CASMTLAGPDTQYF. Partial CDR3 DNA: TGTGCCAGCATGACGCTCGCGGGGCCAGATACG.

Turning to this clone: The read ends 3 residues early relative to the CDR3; the germline J gene fills the gap. This chain uses TRBV5-4 with TRBJ2-5; 12 bases match TRBD2. Germline CDR1 reads SGHNT; CDR2 reads YYREEE (reference sequence). V shed 2 bases and J 5 bases; nucleotides not matched to a gene: 7. This CDR3 is built from 16 residues. The covered CDR3 bases are TGTGCCAGCAGCTTTGGGCTAGCGGGGGGGATCGAGACC. It yields the protein CASSFGLAGGIET. The entire CDR3 protein is CASSFGLAGGIETQYF.

Concerning this clone itself: The CDR3 goes on 3 residues after the read ends, and that part is filled in from the germline J gene. The chain carries TRBV7-8 and TRBJ1-2, with 7 bases lining up with TRBD1. The germline V gene encodes CDR1 SGHVS and CDR2 FQNEAQ. The CDR3 covers 15 residues. CDR3 in amino acids: CASSLTNRGAWGYTF. CDR3 DNA (partial): TGTGCCAGCAGCTTAACTAACAGGGGCGCGTGGGGC.

Comment on this clone: The read falls 3 residues short of the CDR3 end, and the missing part is taken from the germline J gene. The rearrangement links TRBV18 to TRBJ1-3; D might be TRBD1 (5 bases). CDR3 length: 15 amino acids. Germline loops: CDR1 KGHSH, CDR2 LQKENI. V lost 3 bases, J lost 0 bases, and 9 bases lay in between. The CDR3 DNA, read in part, is TGTGCCAGCTCACCCAGGGAATCCTCTGGAAACACC. It specifies CASSPRESSGNT. The entire CDR3 protein reads CASSPRESSGNTIYF.

Comment on this clone: Read sequence stops 3 residues before the CDR3 end, and the germline J gene provides the missing end. V and J are TRBV20-1 and TRBJ2-7; TRBD1 agrees at 7 bases. CDR3 length: 14 residues. The germline V gene encodes CDR1 DFQATT and CDR2 SNEGSKA (reference sequence). Losses at the gene ends were 2 bases for V and 2 bases for J; bases not matched to a gene: 6. CDR3 in amino acids: CSARRTGTTYEQYF. The part of the CDR3 DNA that was read is TGCAGTGCTAGACGGACAGGAACCACCTACGAG.

Turning to this clone: The missing CDR3 end, 3 residues past where the read stops, is filled in from the germline J gene. V is TRBV7-9 and J is TRBJ1-2; D is possibly TRBD1 (6 bases). CDR3 length equals 15 residues. Germline V lookup: CDR1 SEHNR, CDR2 FQNEAQ (reference sequence). CDR3 DNA (partial): TGTGCCAGCAGCTTAGGGGGGGGCAGATACTACGAC. This gives the protein CASSLGGGRYYD. The entire CDR3 protein is CASSLGGGRYYDYTF. The full variable domain, with the rest looked up from reference TRBV7-9 and TRBJ1-2, is DTGVSQNPRHKITKRGQNVTFRCDPISEHNRLYWYRQTLGQGPEFLTYFQNEAQLEKSRLLSDRFSAERPKGSFSTLEIQRTEQGDSAMYLCASSLGGGRYYDYTFGSGTRLTVV.

As for this clone: The CDR3 goes on 3 residues after the read ends, and that part is filled in from the germline J gene. The chain links TRBV19 to TRBJ2-1, with D possibly TRBD1 on 6 matching bases. Germline V gene lookup returns CDR1 LNHDA and CDR2 SQIVND (reference sequence). The CDR3 contains 18 residues. The germline V and J ends were trimmed by 0 bases and 0 bases, with 15 bases remaining between them. The CDR3 DNA, read in part, is TGTGCCAGTAGTATAGATGGCAGGGGACGGGGCTCCTACAATGAG. Its protein is CASSIDGRGRGSYNE. The CDR3 reads in full as CASSIDGRGRGSYNEQFF.

Note on this clone: Sequencing ends 3 residues short of the CDR3 end; the germline J gene provides the rest. The chain combines TRBV18 with TRBJ2-1; D is perhaps TRBD2 (5 bases). Germline V gene data show CDR1 as KGHSH and CDR2 as LQKENI. The ends were cut back, 4 bases at V and 6 bases at J, with 13 bases in the middle. CDR3 length equals 14 residues. The CDR3 DNA, read in part, is TGTGCCAGCTCACAAAGCGGTGAGCTCAATGAG. Translated: CASSQSGELNE. The entire CDR3 protein reads CASSQSGELNEQFF.

Notes on this clone: The CDR3 end lies 3 residues beyond the end of the read and is filled in from the germline J gene. The chain combines TRBV20-1 with TRBJ1-2; 11 nucleotides agree with TRBD1. This CDR3 has 13 residues. The V segment lost 3 bases and the J segment 7 bases; nucleotides outside the gene matches: 4. Per germline, CDR1 DFQATT and CDR2 SNEGSKA (reference sequence). The sequenced part of the CDR3 DNA is TGCAGTGCTAGTGCGGACAGGGGGCTTGGC. The encoded protein is CSASADRGLG. The whole CDR3 sequence is CSASADRGLGYTF.

A remark on this clone: The read ends 3 residues early relative to the CDR3; the germline J gene fills the gap. This chain links TRBV14 with TRBJ1-1; D perhaps matches TRBD1 (5 bases). The length of the CDR3 is 14 residues. V lost 0 bases and J lost 4, with 9 bases in between. Germline V gives CDR1 SGHDN, CDR2 FVKESK. The sequenced part of the CDR3 DNA is TGTGCCAGCAGCCAAGATCAGGGCCCCACTGAA. Amino acids: CASSQDQGPTE. The entire CDR3 protein is CASSQDQGPTEAFF.

On this clone itself: The read terminates 3 residues ahead of where the CDR3 ends, so the germline J gene completes it. V and J are TRBV20-1 and TRBJ2-7; tentative D call: TRBD1 (6 bases). Germline V lookup: CDR1 DFQATT, CDR2 SNEGSKA (reference sequence). There are 14 residues in the CDR3. Trimming left V 4 bases short and J 4 bases short, with 17 bases between. CDR3 bases read: TGCAGTGCTACATCAGGGGTCCAACCATACGAG. This translates into CSATSGVQPYE. The entire CDR3 sequence reads CSATSGVQPYEQYF.

In the case of this clone: Read coverage stops 3 residues before the CDR3 terminus; the germline J gene supplies the remainder. The chain employs TRBV2 and TRBJ1-1; 8 nucleotides match TRBD1. Germline V gene lookup returns CDR1 SNHLY and CDR2 FYNNEI. V lost 7 bases, J lost 5 bases, and 9 bases stayed unmatched. The CDR3 is 14 residues long. CDR3 region: CASTSQGARTEAFF. Incomplete CDR3 DNA: TGTGCCAGCACCTCGCAGGGGGCGCGGACTGAA.

With respect to this clone: The read terminates 3 residues ahead of where the CDR3 ends, so the germline J gene completes it. The chain employs TRBV19 and TRBJ1-5; possibly TRBD1 for D (6 bases). Germline V gene sequence: CDR1 LNHDA, CDR2 SQIVND (reference sequence). Trimming removed 3 bases from V and 4 bases from J, with 16 bases in between. The CDR3 totals 16 residues. The DNA read from the CDR3 is TGTGCCAGTAGTATTGGGTGGCAGGGGCGAAATCAGCCC. The encoded protein is CASSIGWQGRNQP. The full CDR3 reads CASSIGWQGRNQPQHF.

As for this clone: The CDR3 end lies 3 residues beyond the end of the read and is filled in from the germline J gene. The J gene is TRBJ1-1, the V gene TRBV11-2, with 9 bases matching TRBD1. Per germline, CDR1 SGHAT and CDR2 FQNNGV. This CDR3 is 15 amino acids long. J gave up 4 bases and V 4 bases, and 7 bases lay outside the gene matches. The part of the CDR3 DNA that was read is TGTGCCAGCAGCTCTCTGAGGACAGGGGTCACTGAA. Protein: CASSSLRTGVTE. Given in full, the CDR3 is CASSSLRTGVTEAFF.

The DNA read from the CDR3 is TGTGCCAGTAGTATCGGAGGGCGGGAC. This gives the protein CASSIGGRD. The whole CDR3 reads CASSIGGRDYTF. This chain joins TRBV19 and TRBJ1-2; D gene uncertain. The read finishes 3 residues shy of the CDR3 end, and the germline J gene is used to complete it. Germline V gene lookup returns CDR1 LNHDA and CDR2 SQIVND (reference sequence). This CDR3 is built from 12 residues.

Worth noting for this clone: Sequencing ends 3 residues short of the CDR3 end; the germline J gene provides the rest. The chain is built from TRBV12-3 or TRBV12-4 and TRBJ2-2, with TRBD1 identical over 7 bases. The CDR3 consists of 15 residues. V trimming: 5 bases; J trimming: 6 bases; junction bases outside the gene matches: 9. The covered CDR3 bases are TGTGCCAGCAGTGCTGACAGGGCTGTGGCCGGGGAG. This gives the protein CASSADRAVAGE. The entire CDR3 reads CASSADRAVAGELFF.